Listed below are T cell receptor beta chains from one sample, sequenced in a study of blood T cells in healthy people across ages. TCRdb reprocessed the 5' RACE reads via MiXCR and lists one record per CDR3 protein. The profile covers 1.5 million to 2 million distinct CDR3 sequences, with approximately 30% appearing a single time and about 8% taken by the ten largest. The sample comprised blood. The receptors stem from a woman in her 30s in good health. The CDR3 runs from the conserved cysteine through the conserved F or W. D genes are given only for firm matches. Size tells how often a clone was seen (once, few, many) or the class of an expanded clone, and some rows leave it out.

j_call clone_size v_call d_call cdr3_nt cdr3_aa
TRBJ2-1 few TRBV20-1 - TGCAGTGCTAGAGCCGGGACTCCCGGCAATGAGCAGTTCTTC CSARAGTPGNEQFF
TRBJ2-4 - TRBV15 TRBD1 TGTGCCACCAGCAGAGGACCGGGACAGGGTACCCTAGCCAAAAACATTCAGTGCTTC CATSRGPGQGTLAKNIQCF
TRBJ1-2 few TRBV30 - TGTGCCTTGTGGAGCAGGGAATTGAGGTACACCTTC CALWSRELRYTF
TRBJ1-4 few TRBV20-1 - TGCAGTGCTCCTCAGGGGCCAACTAATGAAAAACTGTTTTTT CSAPQGPTNEKLFF
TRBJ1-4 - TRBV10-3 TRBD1 TGTGCCATCAGTGATGGACAGGGGGTAGTCGTGACTAATGAAAAACTGTTTTTT CAISDGQGVVVTNEKLFF
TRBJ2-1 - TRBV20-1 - TGCAGTGCCGAAGGGGACTTGTCTTACAGTGAGCAGTTCTTC CSAEGDLSYSEQFF
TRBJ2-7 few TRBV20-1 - TGCAGTGCTAGAGATGGTGGTCGGACCGGGAGTCCCTACGAGCAGTACTTC CSARDGGRTGSPYEQYF
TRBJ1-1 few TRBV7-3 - TGTGCCAGCAGACAGGGTTCGGGCACTGAAGCTTTCTTT CASRQGSGTEAFF
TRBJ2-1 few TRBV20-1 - TGCAGTGCGGTACAAGAGCCGATCACCAATGAGCAGTTCTTC CSAVQEPITNEQFF
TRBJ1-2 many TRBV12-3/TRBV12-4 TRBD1 TGTGCCAGCCGACAGGGGAACTATGGCTACACCTTC CASRQGNYGYTF
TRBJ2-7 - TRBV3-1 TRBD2 TGTGCCAGCATCGTCTTACCAGCGGGAGAAAGGGAGCAGTACTTC CASIVLPAGEREQYF
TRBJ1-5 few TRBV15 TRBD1 TGTGCCACCAGGTCGGGACAGGGTTGGCGGCAGCCCCAGCATTTT CATRSGQGWRQPQHF
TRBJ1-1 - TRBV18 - TGTGCCAGCTCCCAAAAGGGGGGTGATGCTTTCTTT CASSQKGGDAFF
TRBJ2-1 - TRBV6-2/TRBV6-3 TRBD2 TGTGCCAGCCAGATAGCGGGAACCTACAATGAGCAGTTCTTC CASQIAGTYNEQFF
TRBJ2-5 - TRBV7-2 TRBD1 TGTGCCAGCAGCTTTTCCGGGACAGGGGTCCAAGAGGCCCAGTACTTC CASSFSGTGVQEAQYF
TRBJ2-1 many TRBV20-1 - TGCAGTGCTAGAGATGCTAACTACAATGAGCAGTTCTTC CSARDANYNEQFF
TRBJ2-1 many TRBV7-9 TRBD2 TGTGCCAGCTCTGAGCGGGGGGGAGGGGGCTCCTACAATGAGCAGTTCTTC CASSERGGGGSYNEQFF
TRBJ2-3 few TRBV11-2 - TGTGCCAGCAGCTTGGGTATTAGCAGCACAGATACGCAGTATTTT CASSLGISSTDTQYF